The 9 T cell receptor beta chains in this list originate from one sample, sequenced in a study of shared clonotypes between healthy human individuals. Only in-frame clones appear in the TCRdb table, and some are missing; sequencing was by immunoSEQ multiplex PCR. The table lists around 2.5 million clones, 93% of them singletons. The specimen was naive CD4+ T cells from PBMCs. The subset: CD45RA+ positively selected. Receptors originate from a man between 18 and 35 years old in good health. Some clones in this sample may be carry-over from other donors' samples.

The rearrangement links TRBV9 to TRBJ2-5; tentatively, D is TRBD2 (5 bases). The CDR3 runs to 12 residues. In germline, CDR1 is SGDLS, CDR2 YYNGEE. V lost 4 bases and J lost 5, with 9 bases in between. The CDR3, as DNA: TGTGCCAGCAGCCCCGGGGAGGAGACCCAGTACTTC. Protein sequence: CASSPGEETQYF.

The gene calls are TRBV7-2 and TRBJ2-1; 9 nucleotides line up with TRBD2. Germline CDR1 is SGHTA and CDR2 is FQGNSA. J lost 7 bases, V lost 1 base, and 5 bases had no gene match. This CDR3 has 15 amino acids. The CDR3 here is CASSLVSGSNNEQFF. The CDR3 DNA reads TGTGCCAGCAGCTTAGTTAGCGGGAGTAATAATGAGCAGTTCTTC.

The V call is TRBV10-2, the J call TRBJ2-6; a weak D match, TRBD2 (5 bases). CDR3 length equals 16 residues. In germline, CDR1 is WSHSY, CDR2 SAAADI. Trimming pared 8 bases from V and 3 bases from J, leaving 17 bases between. The CDR3 bases are TGCGCCAGCGGACTTGAGGGAAGGGTTGGGGCCAACGTCCTGACTTTC. It yields the protein CASGLEGRVGANVLTF.

The V call is TRBV15, the J call TRBJ2-7; 7 nucleotides match TRBD1. The CDR3 spans 14 residues. Germline V gives CDR1 LNHNV, CDR2 YYDKDF (reference sequence). Germline trimming cut 0 bases from V and 3 bases from J; bases unmatched to any gene: 2. This CDR3 is CATSREDRSYEQYF. The CDR3 DNA reads TGTGCCACCAGCAGAGAGGACAGGAGCTACGAGCAGTACTTC. Filled out from reference TRBV15 and TRBJ2-7, the complete variable domain reads DAMVIQNPRYQVTQFGKPVTLSCSQTLNHNVMYWYQQKSSQAPKLLFHYYDKDFNNEADTPDNFQSRRPNTSFCFLDIRSPGLGDTAMYLCATSREDRSYEQYFGPGTRLTVT.

The rearrangement uses TRBV5-8 and TRBJ1-3; D unclear. The V and J ends lost 5 bases and 0 bases respectively, with 3 bases between them. The CDR3 length is 12 residues. Germline V gene lookup returns CDR1 SGHTS and CDR2 YDEGEE. CDR3: CASRGSGNTIYF. The CDR3 DNA reads TGTGCCAGCAGGGGCTCTGGAAACACCATATATTTT.

This rearrangement joins TRBV27 to TRBJ2-3, with TRBD2 matching over 7 bases. This CDR3 has 21 residues. Germline CDR1 MNHEY, CDR2 SMNVEV (reference sequence). Trimming cost V 4 bases and J 3 bases; bases outside gene matches: 25. The CDR3 loop reads CASSSPGWWDSGPQGTDTQYF. The CDR3 nucleotides read TGTGCCAGCAGTTCCCCCGGGTGGTGGGATAGCGGGCCCCAAGGGACAGATACGCAGTATTTT.

The genes are TRBV19 and TRBJ2-1, with TRBD2 as a possible D gene (6 bases). The CDR3 spans 16 residues. V dropped 7 bases and J dropped 0 bases, with 16 bases sitting between them. CDR1 and CDR2 (germline): LNHDA, SQIVND (reference sequence). This CDR3 reads CASTPWGESSYNEQFF. CDR3 coding DNA: TGTGCCAGTACCCCTTGGGGGGAGAGCTCCTACAATGAGCAGTTCTTC.

V and J are TRBV18 and TRBJ1-1, with D perhaps matching TRBD1 (5 bases). In germline, CDR1 is KGHSH, CDR2 LQKENI. CDR3 size: 14 residues. V dropped 3 bases and J dropped 4 bases, with 12 bases sitting between them. CDR3 sequence reads: CASSPAPGGTEAFF. CDR3 DNA sequence: TGTGCCAGCTCACCCGCCCCGGGGGGCACTGAAGCTTTCTTT.

The chain is built from TRBV9 and TRBJ2-6; 7 nucleotides match TRBD2. CDR3 length: 16 residues. Per the germline V gene, CDR1 is SGDLS and CDR2 is YYNGEE. V was pared by 4 bases and J by 4 bases, with 8 bases of the junction left unmatched. CDR3 nucleotides: TGTGCCAGCAGCACCCAGCGGGAAGGAGGGGCCAACGTCCTGACTTTC. Encoded protein: CASSTQREGGANVLTF. Filled out from reference TRBV9 and TRBJ2-6, the complete variable domain reads DSGVTQTPKHLITATGQRVTLRCSPRSGDLSVYWYQQSLDQGLQFLIQYYNGEERAKGNILERFSAQQFPDLHSELNLSSLELGDSALYFCASSTQREGGANVLTFGAGSRLTVL.